This TCR beta chain was sequenced for a study of T cell responses to AZD1222 COVID-19 vaccine (dated by TCRdb to about 2021). The study in broad terms: TCR sequencing covered 230 or so trial participants: 200 to 220 given two doses of AZD1222 and 26 given two doses of MenACWY control vaccine. Trial participants were enrolled by age into subgroups of 18-55, 56-69 and 70-plus years, and around 150, 28 and 57 TCR-sequenced participants, respectively, were included in these subgroups.

The CDR3 regions of human TCRbeta chains were analyzed by immunosequencing. As for the authors' bioinformatics: Repertoire TCRs were matched against a reference library of SARS-CoV-2-specific TCRs generated with the MIRA antigen-specificity platform. Breadth was defined as the fraction of unique TCRs that were SARS-CoV-2-associated. Depth was defined as the fraction of total T cells that were SARS-CoV-2-associated. Using the MIRA data, each spike-specific TCR was assigned both to the spike region to which the TCR was reactive and to a CD4 or CD8 class. Log10-transformed breadth and depth values were compared by one-way ANOVA with Sidak's multiple comparisons tests. The clones in this table, taken by TCRdb from immuneACCESS, are in-frame only. Not every clone is retained; where verified, under half of the shortfall comes from an unresolved V gene, and the cause of the rest is unknown. V and J calls and clone size are as listed in that table; D and trimming were resolved from the DNA. The sample table records around 94,000 clones; around 84% of these occur just once. The ten most abundant clones make up more than 3.5% of the sample.

From its cysteine to its phenylalanine, the CDR3 spans 14 amino acids. The entry retains the CDR3 DNA only, 42 bases that are in frame from base 1. Germline trimming amounts to 3 bases on V and 6 bases on J, with 7 as the count of junction bases outside the gene matches. CDR1 and CDR2, per the germline V gene, are SGDLS and YYNGEE. Reading the label with the study, this specimen's time point is: about 28 days (+/-7) after the second vaccine dose. AZD1222 recipients given second doses at about 4 weeks or at about 12 weeks were pooled, since spike-specific TCR depth and breadth were not found to differ between the two schedules. Vaccinee samples were obtained from the UK trials COV001 and COV002, which included a single-blind randomized controlled phase 2/3 trial of AZD1222 (ChAdOx1 nCoV-19) in healthy adults. For TCRbeta chain sequencing, PBMC samples from trial participants were taken at day 0 and at day 28 after the second dose.

Comments on this clone: Which antigen it targets is not known. Base quality data are lacking; no much larger clone is found one base away.

On the study overall, not on this receptor specifically: Reportedly, almost half of the unique spike-specific TCRs recognized epitopes lying outside the regions that are mutated in the B.1.351 and B.1.1.7 variants. CD4 TCRs associated with the vaccine covered the entire spike protein, and the dominant responses were in regions 160-218 and 743-854. Only five or six AZD1222 recipients were SARS-CoV-2 seropositive at baseline, limiting conclusions about previously exposed vaccinees. In the small 56-69-year group, the increase in depth fell short of significance, most likely because of low power. Most participants were white British and females outnumbered males, and the authors suggested that clonal diversity may have been underestimated. A significant rise in spike-specific TCR breadth and depth was observed after two AZD1222 doses relative to day 0 and relative to MenACWY recipients. Because no day 14 peak-response samples were available, repertoires were characterized only after the peak T cell response.

In this chain, TRBV9 is recombined with TRBJ2-7, and TRBD1 matches 9 of the central bases. This material consisted of peripheral blood, taken 28 days after the second AZD1222 dose. This clonotype was sampled from an adult who received the AZD1222 COVID-19 vaccine. The DNA reads as follows: TGTGCCAGCAGCGCATGGGACAGGGCGCCCGAGCAGTACTTC. Translated, it reads CASSAWDRAPEQYF. Here the CDR3 is joined to the reference TRBV9 and TRBJ2-7 genes, and the full variable domain is: DSGVTQTPKHLITATGQRVTLRCSPRSGDLSVYWYQQSLDQGLQFLIQYYNGEERAKGNILERFSAQQFPDLHSELNLSSLELGDSALYFCASSAWDRAPEQYFGPGTRLTVT.